The clone carrying this T cell receptor beta chain was seen a handful of times. Its antigen is unknown. These data originate in a study of cytomegalovirus exposure and HLA in healthy donors. This CDR3 has 15 residues. Trimming left V 6 bases short and J 0 bases short, with 15 bases between. Looked up from germline, CDR1 is MNHEY and CDR2 is SMNVEV (reference sequence). This table comes from immunoSEQ multiplex PCR, and its TCRdb copy is limited to in-frame clones, with some not included. This table holds 250,000 to 350,000 clones, 87% found once. Findings of the study overall: Many donors shared some public TCRs, even though most TCR sequences were rare. In the roughly 130 validation repertoires, a later analysis found that first-cohort TCR clusters tended to co-occur.

The donors were members of the validation cohort, which comprised about 120 subjects and was separate from the first cohort of 670 or so subjects. This TCR was recovered from a woman in her twenties or thirties in good health and CMV-seropositive. The chain employs TRBV27 and TRBJ2-7; no firm D call. The sequenced sample consisted of PBMCs. The CDR3 loop reads CASSPMGTSSYEQYF. CDR3 sequence (DNA): TGTGCCAGCAGCCCCATGGGCACAAGCTCCTACGAGCAGTACTTC.